The rows below give T cell receptor beta chains drawn from one sample of a study of cytomegalovirus exposure and HLA in healthy donors. Produced via immunoSEQ multiplex PCR; TCRdb's table is partial and in-frame only. Of about 190,000 clones in the sample, approximately 75% were seen once. The specimen sequenced was PBMCs. The receptors here all came from a man aged 30-40 years in good health and CMV-seropositive. The CDR3 runs from the conserved cysteine through the conserved F or W. Fields, in order: CDR3 length, clone size, D gene, J gene, V gene, CDR3 DNA, CDR3 protein. D genes are given only for firm matches. The listing skips clone size in some rows; elsewhere it reads once, few, many or a size class.

cdr3_length: 17
clone_size: few
d_call: TRBD1
j_call: TRBJ2-1
v_call: TRBV5-1
cdr3_nt: TGCGCCAGCAGCTACGAAACGACAGGGTTTGAGGACAATGAGCAGTTCTTC
cdr3_aa: CASSYETTGFEDNEQFF

cdr3_length: 15
clone_size: NA
d_call: NA
j_call: TRBJ1-2
v_call: TRBV28
cdr3_nt: TGTGCCAGCAGTTTGACATACAGGGCAGACTATGGCTACACCTTC
cdr3_aa: CASSLTYRADYGYTF

cdr3_length: 13
clone_size: few
d_call: NA
j_call: TRBJ2-1
v_call: TRBV7-9
cdr3_nt: TGTGCCAGCAGCTTTAGCACTCGCAATGAGCAGTTCTTC
cdr3_aa: CASSFSTRNEQFF

cdr3_length: 16
clone_size: few
d_call: NA
j_call: TRBJ2-5
v_call: TRBV18
cdr3_nt: TGTGCCAGCTCATACCAGCAGCTCCGAGGCCAAGAGACCCAGTACTTC
cdr3_aa: CASSYQQLRGQETQYF

cdr3_length: 15
clone_size: NA
d_call: NA
j_call: TRBJ2-7
v_call: TRBV7-8
cdr3_nt: TGTGCCAGCAGCTTAGCTCGAAGTAGCTCCTACGAGCAGTACTTC
cdr3_aa: CASSLARSSSYEQYF

cdr3_length: 14
clone_size: NA
d_call: NA
j_call: TRBJ2-7
v_call: TRBV7-3
cdr3_nt: TGTGCCAGCAGCACTCGGGACTCGTACTACGAGCAGTACTTC
cdr3_aa: CASSTRDSYYEQYF

cdr3_length: 15
clone_size: few
d_call: TRBD1
j_call: TRBJ1-2
v_call: TRBV6-5
cdr3_nt: TGTGCCAGCAGTTACACGGACAGGGGGGACTATGGCTACACCTTC
cdr3_aa: CASSYTDRGDYGYTF

cdr3_length: 11
clone_size: NA
d_call: NA
j_call: TRBJ1-3
v_call: TRBV6-6
cdr3_nt: TGCTTAGCAGGGTCTGGAAACACCATATATTTT
cdr3_aa: CLAGSGNTIYF

cdr3_length: 15
clone_size: NA
d_call: NA
j_call: TRBJ2-2
v_call: TRBV18
cdr3_nt: TGTGCCAGCTCACCTCACCAGGGTGGCGCCGGGGAGCTGTTTTTT
cdr3_aa: CASSPHQGGAGELFF

cdr3_length: 16
clone_size: NA
d_call: TRBD2
j_call: TRBJ2-2
v_call: TRBV18
cdr3_nt: TGTGCCAGCTCCGCCCCTGGGACTAGCCTTACCGGGGAGCTGTTTTTT
cdr3_aa: CASSAPGTSLTGELFF

cdr3_length: 13
clone_size: NA
d_call: NA
j_call: TRBJ1-5
v_call: TRBV7-8
cdr3_nt: TGTGCCAGCACTGAACAGCTCGATCAGCCCCAGCATTTT
cdr3_aa: CASTEQLDQPQHF

cdr3_length: 15
clone_size: NA
d_call: NA
j_call: TRBJ1-5
v_call: TRBV7-8
cdr3_nt: TGTGCCAGCAGCTTAAACCAATTGAGCGGTCAGCCCCAGCATTTT
cdr3_aa: CASSLNQLSGQPQHF

cdr3_length: 18
clone_size: NA
d_call: TRBD2
j_call: TRBJ2-1
v_call: TRBV5-1
cdr3_nt: TGCGCCAGCAGCCCCGGGACTAGCGGGCGGAGCTCCTACAATGAGCAGTTCTTC
cdr3_aa: CASSPGTSGRSSYNEQFF

cdr3_length: 12
clone_size: NA
d_call: NA
j_call: TRBJ1-2
v_call: TRBV7-9
cdr3_nt: TGTGCCAGTCTCCGGGATAACTATGGCTACACCTTC
cdr3_aa: CASLRDNYGYTF

cdr3_length: 14
clone_size: NA
d_call: TRBD2
j_call: TRBJ2-1
v_call: TRBV7-2
cdr3_nt: TGTGCCAGCAGCCGGACTAGCGGGGGCGATGAGCAGTTCTTC
cdr3_aa: CASSRTSGGDEQFF

cdr3_length: 15
clone_size: once
d_call: TRBD1
j_call: TRBJ2-7
v_call: TRBV19
cdr3_nt: TGTGCCAGTAGTAGGAAAGGACAGGGGGTTGACGAGCAGTACTTC
cdr3_aa: CASSRKGQGVDEQYF

cdr3_length: 15
clone_size: NA
d_call: NA
j_call: TRBJ2-1
v_call: TRBV23-1
cdr3_nt: TGCGCCAGCAGTCAATCCTCAGGATCCTACAATGAGCAGTTCTTC
cdr3_aa: CASSQSSGSYNEQFF

cdr3_length: 13
clone_size: NA
d_call: NA
j_call: TRBJ2-3
v_call: TRBV11-1
cdr3_nt: TGTGCCAGCAGCCGATTGAGGGCAGATACGCAGTATTTT
cdr3_aa: CASSRLRADTQYF

cdr3_length: 15
clone_size: NA
d_call: TRBD1
j_call: TRBJ1-1
v_call: TRBV10-1
cdr3_nt: TGCGCCAGCAGTGATTCTAGGACAGGGGCTTCTGAAGCTTTCTTT
cdr3_aa: CASSDSRTGASEAFF

cdr3_length: 15
clone_size: NA
d_call: TRBD1
j_call: TRBJ1-2
v_call: TRBV19
cdr3_nt: TGTGCCAGTAGTTTACCCTTGGACAGGACCTATGGCTACACCTTC
cdr3_aa: CASSLPLDRTYGYTF

cdr3_length: 13
clone_size: NA
d_call: TRBD1
j_call: TRBJ2-1
v_call: TRBV29-1
cdr3_nt: TGCAGCGTTTCCCCCGACAGGGGGGTAGCGCAGTTCTTC
cdr3_aa: CSVSPDRGVAQFF

cdr3_length: 16
clone_size: NA
d_call: NA
j_call: TRBJ2-6
v_call: TRBV9
cdr3_nt: TGTGCCAAGACAATCAGGGGGACTGGCGGGGCCAACGTCCTGACTTTC
cdr3_aa: CAKTIRGTGGANVLTF

cdr3_length: 15
clone_size: NA
d_call: NA
j_call: TRBJ1-3
v_call: TRBV7-2
cdr3_nt: TGTGCCAGCAGCTCGCAGGCAGGGCAAGGAAACACCATATATTTT
cdr3_aa: CASSSQAGQGNTIYF